The present T cell receptor beta chain was sequenced within a study of T cell clonotyping in hematopoietic cell transplantation. Study-level results: After transplant, recipient diversity fell while pathologically expanded clonotypes grew through day 180. Graft donor and pretransplant recipient Inverse Simpson Index values predicted broader posttransplant TCR diversity. Without cell sorting, CD4 versus CD8 contributions remain unresolved. Few recipient clonotypes overlapped donors; over 95% were de novo at given depth.

Profiling relied on immunoSEQ multiplex PCR, and the TCRdb table lists in-frame clones only, not all of them. The table records about 16,000 clones, 70% to 90% of them present only once. Looked up from germline, CDR1 is MGHRA and CDR2 is YSYEKL. V was pared by 0 bases and J by 0 bases, with 17 bases between. This CDR3 region has 18 residues. A word on this clone: The antigen is undetermined.

The receptor comes from a male patient between 55 and 70 years old who had an allogeneic stem cell transplant from a related donor, so the T cells may come from the graft donor. Some clones in this sample may be carry-over from other donors' samples. This sample comprised PBMCs, obtained 100 days after allogeneic stem cell transplant. The rearrangement joins TRBV4-1 to TRBJ1-1; a possible D gene is TRBD1 (6 bases). The CDR3 sequence: CASSQEARGNSMNTEAFF. In nucleotides, the CDR3 is TGCGCCAGCAGCCAAGAGGCCAGGGGAAACTCAATGAACACTGAAGCTTTCTTT.